What follows describes a single TCR beta chain. These data come from a study of chemoradiotherapy in HPV16-positive cancers. The CDR3 loop spans 12 amino acids. In germline, CDR1 is MDHEN, CDR2 SYDVKM. Trimming took 1 base from V and 3 from J, leaving 3 bases between them. Profiled with immunoSEQ multiplex PCR; TCRdb holds only in-frame clones, not every one. Among 7,000 to 8,500 clones listed, roughly 88% were seen once. Repertoires were sampled repeatedly during chemoradiotherapy. The input for sequencing was tumor tissue, taken from a patient who underwent chemoradiotherapy. This clonotype originated in a human donor with HPV-associated anogenital cancer. The V gene is TRBV28, the J gene TRBJ1-2; D is uncertain. The CDR3 region has the DNA TGTGCCAGCAGTTTATCGGACTATGGCTACACCTTC. This encodes CASSLSDYGYTF.